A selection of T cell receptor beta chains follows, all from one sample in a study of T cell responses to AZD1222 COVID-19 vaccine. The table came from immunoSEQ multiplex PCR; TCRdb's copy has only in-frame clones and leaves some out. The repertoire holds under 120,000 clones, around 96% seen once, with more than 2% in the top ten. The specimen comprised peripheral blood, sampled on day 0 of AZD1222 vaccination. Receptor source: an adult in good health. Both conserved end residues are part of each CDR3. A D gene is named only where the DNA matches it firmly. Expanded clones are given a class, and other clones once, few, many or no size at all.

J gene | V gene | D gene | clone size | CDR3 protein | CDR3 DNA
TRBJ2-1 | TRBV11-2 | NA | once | CASSLVLGENEQFF | TGTGCCAGCAGCTTAGTTTTAGGGGAAAATGAGCAGTTCTTC
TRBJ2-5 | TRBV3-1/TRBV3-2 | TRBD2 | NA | CASSPSAGVETQYF | TGTGCCAGCAGCCCCTCCGCGGGGGTGGAGACCCAGTACTTC
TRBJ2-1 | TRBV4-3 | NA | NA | CASSQQGIWGNEQFF | TGCGCCAGCAGCCAACAGGGAATTTGGGGCAATGAGCAGTTCTTC
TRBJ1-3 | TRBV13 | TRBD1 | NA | CASSSGTGDGNTIYF | TGTGCCAGCAGCTCGGGGACAGGGGACGGAAACACCATATATTTT
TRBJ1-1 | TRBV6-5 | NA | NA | CASSRLLDINTEAFF | TGTGCCAGCAGCCGCCTCCTGGACATAAACACTGAAGCTTTCTTT
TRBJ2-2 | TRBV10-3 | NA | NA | CAISAGTRTGELFF | TGTGCCATCAGTGCTGGGACGAGGACCGGGGAGCTGTTTTTT
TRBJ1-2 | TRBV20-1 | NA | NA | CSARDRGIPF | TGCAGTGCTAGAGATCGAGGGATCCCCTTC
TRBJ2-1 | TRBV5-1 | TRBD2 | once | CASSDRGSGRYNEQFF | TGCGCCAGCAGCGATAGGGGTAGCGGGAGGTACAATGAGCAGTTCTTC
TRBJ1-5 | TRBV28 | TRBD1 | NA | CASRSDRGQGFQPQHF | TGTGCCAGCAGGTCCGACCGGGGACAGGGTTTTCAGCCCCAGCATTTT
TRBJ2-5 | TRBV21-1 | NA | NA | CASSRSGDSETQYF | TGTGCCAGCAGCCGTAGCGGGGATTCGGAGACCCAGTACTTC
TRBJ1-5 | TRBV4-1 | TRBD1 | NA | CASSQGDSVSPQPQHF | TGCGCCAGCAGCCAAGGGGACAGCGTGTCACCACAGCCCCAGCATTTT
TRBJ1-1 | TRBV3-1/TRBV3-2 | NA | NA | CASSPRGGGANPITEAFF | TGTGCCAGCAGCCCCCGTGGGGGAGGGGCCAATCCTATCACTGAAGCTTTCTTT
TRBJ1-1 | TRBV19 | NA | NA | CASISGTQAFF | TGTGCCAGCATATCCGGGACACAAGCTTTCTTT
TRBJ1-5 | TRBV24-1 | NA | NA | CATSATGTGKNQPQHF | TGTGCCACCAGTGCGACCGGGACGGGAAAGAATCAGCCCCAGCATTTT
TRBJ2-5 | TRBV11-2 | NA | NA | CASSRTQETQYF | TGTGCCAGCAGCCGGACCCAAGAGACCCAGTACTTC
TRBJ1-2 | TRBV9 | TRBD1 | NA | CASSGDREVLRGYTF | TGTGCCAGCAGCGGAGACAGGGAAGTCTTGAGAGGCTACACCTTC
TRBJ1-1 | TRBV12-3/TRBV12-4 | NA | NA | CASRPRVDTEAFF | TGTGCCAGCAGACCCAGGGTCGACACTGAAGCTTTCTTT
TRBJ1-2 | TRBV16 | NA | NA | CASSQIRSYGYTF | TGTGCCAGCAGCCAAATCAGGAGCTATGGCTACACCTTC
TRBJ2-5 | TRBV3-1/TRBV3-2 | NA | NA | CASSQFGQKETQYF | TGTGCCAGCAGCCAATTCGGTCAGAAAGAGACCCAGTACTTC
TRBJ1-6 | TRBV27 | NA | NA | CASGRSSYNSPLHF | TGTGCCAGCGGTCGGAGCTCCTATAATTCACCCCTCCACTTT
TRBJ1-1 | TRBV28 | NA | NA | CASSWTENTEAFF | TGTGCCAGCAGTTGGACGGAGAACACTGAAGCTTTCTTT
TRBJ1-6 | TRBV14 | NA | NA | CASSFQYNSPLHF | TGTGCCAGCAGCTTCCAATATAATTCACCCCTCCACTTT
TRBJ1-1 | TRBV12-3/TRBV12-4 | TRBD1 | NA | CASSRDRGWEAFF | TGTGCCAGCAGTCGGGACAGGGGGTGGGAAGCTTTCTTT
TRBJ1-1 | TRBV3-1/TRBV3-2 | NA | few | CASSQASEAFF | TGTGCCAGCAGCCAAGCATCTGAAGCTTTCTTT
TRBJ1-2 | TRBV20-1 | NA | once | CSASVAVRYGYTF | TGCAGTGCTAGTGTGGCAGTGAGATATGGCTACACCTTC